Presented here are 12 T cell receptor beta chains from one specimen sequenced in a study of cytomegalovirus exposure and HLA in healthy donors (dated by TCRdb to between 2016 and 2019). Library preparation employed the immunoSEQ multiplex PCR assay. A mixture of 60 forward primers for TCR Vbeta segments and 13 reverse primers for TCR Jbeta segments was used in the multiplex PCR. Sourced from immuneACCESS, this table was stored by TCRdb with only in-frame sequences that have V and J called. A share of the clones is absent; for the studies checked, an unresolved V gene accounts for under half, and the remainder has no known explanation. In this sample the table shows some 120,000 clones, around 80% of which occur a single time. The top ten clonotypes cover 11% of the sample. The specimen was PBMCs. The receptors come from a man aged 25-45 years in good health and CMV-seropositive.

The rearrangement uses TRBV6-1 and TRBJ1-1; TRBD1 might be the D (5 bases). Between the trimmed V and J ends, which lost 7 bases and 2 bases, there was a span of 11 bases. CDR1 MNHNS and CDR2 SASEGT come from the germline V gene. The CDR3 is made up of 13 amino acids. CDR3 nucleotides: TGTGCCAGCATCGCAGGGTACAACACTGAAGCTTTCTTT. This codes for CASIAGYNTEAFF.

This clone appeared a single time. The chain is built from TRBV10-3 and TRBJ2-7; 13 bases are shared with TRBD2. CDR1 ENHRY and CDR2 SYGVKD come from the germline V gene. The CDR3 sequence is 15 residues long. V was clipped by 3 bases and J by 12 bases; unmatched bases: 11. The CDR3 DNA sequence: TGTGCCATCAGTGATCTAGCAGGGACTAGCGGGAAGCCGTACTTC. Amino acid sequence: CAISDLAGTSGKPYF.

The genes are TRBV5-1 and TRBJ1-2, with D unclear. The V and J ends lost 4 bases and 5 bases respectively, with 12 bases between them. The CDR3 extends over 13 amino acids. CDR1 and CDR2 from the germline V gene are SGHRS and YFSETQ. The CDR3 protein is CASSVDGRYGYTF. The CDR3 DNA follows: TGCGCCAGCAGCGTGGACGGGAGATATGGCTACACCTTC.

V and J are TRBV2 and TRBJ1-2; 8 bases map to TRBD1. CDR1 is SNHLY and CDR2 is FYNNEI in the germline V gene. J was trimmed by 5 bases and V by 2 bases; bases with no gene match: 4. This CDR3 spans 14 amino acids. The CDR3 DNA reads TGTGCCAGCAGTGAAAACAGGGGGAAGTATGGCTACACCTTC. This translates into CASSENRGKYGYTF.

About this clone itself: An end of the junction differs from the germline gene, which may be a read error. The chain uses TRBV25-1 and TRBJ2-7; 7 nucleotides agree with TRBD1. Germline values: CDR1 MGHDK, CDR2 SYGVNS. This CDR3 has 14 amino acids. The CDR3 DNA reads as TGTGCCAGCGGTGACAGGGTTAGCCCCTACGAGCAGTACTTC. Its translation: CASGDRVSPYEQYF.

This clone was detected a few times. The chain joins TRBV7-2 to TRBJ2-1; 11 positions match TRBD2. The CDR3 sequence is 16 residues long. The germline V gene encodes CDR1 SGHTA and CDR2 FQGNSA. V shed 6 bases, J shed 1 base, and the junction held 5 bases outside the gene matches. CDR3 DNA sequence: TGTGCCAGCAGTCTTTCTAGCGGGGGGTCCTACAATGAGCAGTTCTTC. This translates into CASSLSSGGSYNEQFF.

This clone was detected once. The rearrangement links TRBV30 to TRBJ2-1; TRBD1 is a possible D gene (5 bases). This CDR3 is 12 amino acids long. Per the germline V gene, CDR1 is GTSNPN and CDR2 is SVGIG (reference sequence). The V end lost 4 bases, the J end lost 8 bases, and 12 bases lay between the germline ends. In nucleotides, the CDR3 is TGTGCCTGGATGGGGCTCCGGGATGAGCAGTTCTTC. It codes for CAWMGLRDEQFF.

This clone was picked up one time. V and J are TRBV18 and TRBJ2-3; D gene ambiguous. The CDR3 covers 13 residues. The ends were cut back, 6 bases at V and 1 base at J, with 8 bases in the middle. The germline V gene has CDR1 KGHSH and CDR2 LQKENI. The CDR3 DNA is TGTGCCAGCTCGCCTACAGGCACAGATACGCAGTATTTT. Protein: CASSPTGTDTQYF.

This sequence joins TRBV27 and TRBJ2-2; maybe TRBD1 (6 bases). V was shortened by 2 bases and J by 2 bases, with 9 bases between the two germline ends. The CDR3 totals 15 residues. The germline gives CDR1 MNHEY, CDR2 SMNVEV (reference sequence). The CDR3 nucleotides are TGTGCCAGCAGTTTAGGCAGGGGAAACACCGGGGAGCTGTTTTTT. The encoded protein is CASSLGRGNTGELFF.

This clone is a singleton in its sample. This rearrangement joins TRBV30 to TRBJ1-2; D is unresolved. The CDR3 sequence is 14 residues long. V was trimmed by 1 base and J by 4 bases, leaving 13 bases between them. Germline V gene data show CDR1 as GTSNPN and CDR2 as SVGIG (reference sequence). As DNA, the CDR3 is TGTGCCTGGAGTGAGCTTACGGGGTTCTATGGCTACACCTTC. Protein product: CAWSELTGFYGYTF.

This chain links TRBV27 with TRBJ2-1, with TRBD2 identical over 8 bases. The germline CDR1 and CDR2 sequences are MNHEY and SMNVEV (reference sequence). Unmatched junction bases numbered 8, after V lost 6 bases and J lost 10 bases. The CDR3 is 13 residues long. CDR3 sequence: CASRMTSATEQFF. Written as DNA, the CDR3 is TGTGCCAGCAGGATGACTAGCGCTACGGAGCAGTTCTTC.

The CDR3 coding sequence is TGTGCCTGGACTTTGACAGGGAATGGCTACACCTTC. This sequence encodes CAWTLTGNGYTF. V and J are TRBV30 and TRBJ1-2; the match to TRBD1 covers 7 bases. This CDR3 has 12 residues. The germline V gene has CDR1 GTSNPN and CDR2 SVGIG (reference sequence). V dropped 4 bases and J dropped 6; count of bases not matched to a gene: 5.